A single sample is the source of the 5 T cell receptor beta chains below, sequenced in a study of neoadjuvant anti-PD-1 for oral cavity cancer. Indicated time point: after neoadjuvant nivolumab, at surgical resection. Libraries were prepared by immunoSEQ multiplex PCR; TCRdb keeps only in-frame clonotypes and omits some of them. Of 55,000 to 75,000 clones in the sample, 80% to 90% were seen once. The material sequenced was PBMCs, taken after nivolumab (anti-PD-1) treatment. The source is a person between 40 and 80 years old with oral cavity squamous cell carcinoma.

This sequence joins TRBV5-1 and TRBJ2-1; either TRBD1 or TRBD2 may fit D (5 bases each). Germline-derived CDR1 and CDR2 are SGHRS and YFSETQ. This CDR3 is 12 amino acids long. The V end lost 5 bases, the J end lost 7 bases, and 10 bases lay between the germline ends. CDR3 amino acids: CASSIGENEQFF. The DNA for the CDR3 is TGCGCCAGCAGTATAGGGGAGAATGAGCAGTTCTTC.

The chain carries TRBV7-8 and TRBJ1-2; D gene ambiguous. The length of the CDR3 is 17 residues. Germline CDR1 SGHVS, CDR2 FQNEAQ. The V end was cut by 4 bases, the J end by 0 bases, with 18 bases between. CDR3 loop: CASSSEWRAGTNYGYTF. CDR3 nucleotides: TGTGCCAGCAGCTCCGAGTGGAGAGCCGGGACTAACTATGGCTACACCTTC.

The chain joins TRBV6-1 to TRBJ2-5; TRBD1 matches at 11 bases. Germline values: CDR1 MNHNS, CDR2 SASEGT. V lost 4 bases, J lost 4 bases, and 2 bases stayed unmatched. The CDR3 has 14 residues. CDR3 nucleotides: TGTGCCAGCAGTGTCGGGACAGGGGGAGAGACCCAGTACTTC. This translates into CASSVGTGGETQYF.

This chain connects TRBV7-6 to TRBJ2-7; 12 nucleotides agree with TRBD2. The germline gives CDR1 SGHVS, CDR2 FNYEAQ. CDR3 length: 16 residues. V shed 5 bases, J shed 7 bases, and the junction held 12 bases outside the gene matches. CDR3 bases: TGTGCCAGCAGCCCCCCGGGACTAGCGGGCGGGAGGGAGCAGTACTTC. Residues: CASSPPGLAGGREQYF.

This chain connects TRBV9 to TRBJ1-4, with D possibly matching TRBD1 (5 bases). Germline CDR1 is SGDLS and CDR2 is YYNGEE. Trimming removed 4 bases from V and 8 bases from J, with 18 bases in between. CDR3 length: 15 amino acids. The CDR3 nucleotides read TGTGCCAGCAGCCCCGGACCCGGGACCACGGAAAAACTGTTTTTT. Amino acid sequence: CASSPGPGTTEKLFF.